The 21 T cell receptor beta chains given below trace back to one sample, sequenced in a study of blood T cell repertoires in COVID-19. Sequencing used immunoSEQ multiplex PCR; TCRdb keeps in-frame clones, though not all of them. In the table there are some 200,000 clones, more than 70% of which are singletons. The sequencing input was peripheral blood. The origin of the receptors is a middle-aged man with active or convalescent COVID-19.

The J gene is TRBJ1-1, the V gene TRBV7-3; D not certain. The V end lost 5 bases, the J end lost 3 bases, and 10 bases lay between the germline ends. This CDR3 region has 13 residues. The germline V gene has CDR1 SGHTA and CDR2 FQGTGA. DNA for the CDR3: TGTGCCAGCAGCCAATGGACTTACACTGAAGCTTTCTTT. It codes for CASSQWTYTEAFF. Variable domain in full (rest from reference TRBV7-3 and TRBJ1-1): GAGVSQTPSNKVTEKGKYVELRCDPISGHTALYWYRQSLGQGPEFLIYFQGTGAADDSGLPNDRFFAVRPEGSVSTLKIQRTERGDSAVYLCASSQWTYTEAFFGQGTRLTVV.

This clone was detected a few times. The CDR3 coding sequence is TGCAGCGTTTCACATGGGAACACTGAAGCTTTCTTT. Protein product: CSVSHGNTEAFF. The genes are TRBV29-1 and TRBJ1-1; no definite D call. V was cut by 5 bases and J by 1 base, with 8 bases left in between. In germline, CDR1 is SQVTM, CDR2 ANQGSEA. The CDR3 runs 12 residues.

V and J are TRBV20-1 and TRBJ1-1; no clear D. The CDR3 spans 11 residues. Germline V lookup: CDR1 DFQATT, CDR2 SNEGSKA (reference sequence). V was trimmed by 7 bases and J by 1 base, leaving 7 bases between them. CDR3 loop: CSGLGNTEAFF. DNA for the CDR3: TGCAGTGGACTGGGGAACACTGAAGCTTTCTTT.

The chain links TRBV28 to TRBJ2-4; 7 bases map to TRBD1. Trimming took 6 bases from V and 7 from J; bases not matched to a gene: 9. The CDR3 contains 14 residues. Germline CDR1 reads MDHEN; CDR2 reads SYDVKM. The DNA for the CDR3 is TGTGCCAGCAGCTTAACGGGACAGTGGAACATTCAGTACTTC. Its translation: CASSLTGQWNIQYF.

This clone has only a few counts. In DNA, the CDR3 is TGTGCCTGGAGTGTATACGATCTTGGACAGTTAGAAAAACTGTTTTTT. Amino acids: CAWSVYDLGQLEKLFF. The chain carries TRBV30 and TRBJ1-4, with D possibly matching TRBD1 (6 bases). The CDR3 runs 16 residues. Trimming cost V 0 bases and J 8 bases, with 19 bases left between them. Germline CDR1 GTSNPN, CDR2 SVGIG (reference sequence). The full variable domain, rest sourced from reference TRBV30 and TRBJ1-4, is SQTIHQWPATLVQPVGSPLSLECTVEGTSNPNLYWYRQAAGRGLQLLFYSVGIGQISSEVPQNLSASRPQDRQFILSSKKLLLSDSGFYLCAWSVYDLGQLEKLFFGSGTQLSVL.

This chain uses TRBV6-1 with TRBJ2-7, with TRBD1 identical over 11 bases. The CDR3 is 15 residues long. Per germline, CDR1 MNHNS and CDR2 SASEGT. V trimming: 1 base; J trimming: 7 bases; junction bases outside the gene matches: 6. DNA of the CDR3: TGTGCCAGCAGTGAAGTCGGGACAGGGGGGGATGAGCAGTACTTC. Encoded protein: CASSEVGTGGDEQYF.

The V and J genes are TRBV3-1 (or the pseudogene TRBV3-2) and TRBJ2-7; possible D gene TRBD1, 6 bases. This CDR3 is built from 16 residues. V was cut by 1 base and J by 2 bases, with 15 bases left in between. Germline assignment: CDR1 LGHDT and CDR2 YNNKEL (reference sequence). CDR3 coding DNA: TGTGCCAGCAGCCAAGGCTTGGCACAGGGCACCTACGAGCAGTACTTC. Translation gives CASSQGLAQGTYEQYF.

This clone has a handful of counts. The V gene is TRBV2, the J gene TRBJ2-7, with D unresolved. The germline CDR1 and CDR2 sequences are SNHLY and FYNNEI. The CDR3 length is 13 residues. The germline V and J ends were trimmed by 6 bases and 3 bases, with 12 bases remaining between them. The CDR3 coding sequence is TGTGCCAGCAGCCCCTTACTCCACTACGAGCAGTACTTC. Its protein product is CASSPLLHYEQYF.

The CDR3 reads CAWTPVAYEQYF. The CDR3 nucleotides read TGTGCCTGGACCCCAGTGGCCTACGAGCAGTACTTC. The rearrangement uses TRBV30 and TRBJ2-7; D gene unclear. Germline CDR1 and CDR2: GTSNPN and SVGIG (reference sequence). This CDR3 is built from 12 residues. V lost 4 bases to trimming and J lost 2 bases, with 9 bases between them.

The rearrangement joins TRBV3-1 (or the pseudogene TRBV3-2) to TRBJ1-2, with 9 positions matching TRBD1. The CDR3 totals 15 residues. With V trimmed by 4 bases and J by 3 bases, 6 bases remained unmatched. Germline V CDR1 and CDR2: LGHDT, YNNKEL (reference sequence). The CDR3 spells CASSPTGGADYGYTF. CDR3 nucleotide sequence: TGTGCCAGCAGCCCTACAGGGGGCGCTGACTATGGCTACACCTTC.

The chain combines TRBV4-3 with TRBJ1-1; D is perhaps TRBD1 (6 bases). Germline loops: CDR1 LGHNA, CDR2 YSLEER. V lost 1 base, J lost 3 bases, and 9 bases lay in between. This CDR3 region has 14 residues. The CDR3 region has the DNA TGCGCCAGCAGCCAAGGGGCAGGGGACACTGAAGCTTTCTTT. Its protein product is CASSQGAGDTEAFF.

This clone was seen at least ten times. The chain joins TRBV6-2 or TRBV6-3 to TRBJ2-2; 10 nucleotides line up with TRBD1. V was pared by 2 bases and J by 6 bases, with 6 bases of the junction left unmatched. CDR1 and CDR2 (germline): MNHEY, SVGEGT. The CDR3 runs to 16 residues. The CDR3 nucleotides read TGTGCCAGCAGTTACCGACAGGGGGCCAGGGCCGGGGAGCTGTTTTTT. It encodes CASSYRQGARAGELFF.

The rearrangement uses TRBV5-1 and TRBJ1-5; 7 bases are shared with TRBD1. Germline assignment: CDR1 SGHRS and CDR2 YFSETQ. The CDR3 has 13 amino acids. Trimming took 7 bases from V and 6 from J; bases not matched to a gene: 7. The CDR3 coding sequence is TGCGCCAGCTCACGGACAGGAGGTCAGCCCCAGCATTTT. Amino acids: CASSRTGGQPQHF.

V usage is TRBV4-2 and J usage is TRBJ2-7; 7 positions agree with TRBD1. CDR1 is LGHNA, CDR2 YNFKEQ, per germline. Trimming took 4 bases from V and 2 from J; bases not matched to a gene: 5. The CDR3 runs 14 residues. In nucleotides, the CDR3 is TGTGCCAGCAGCCTAGGGACAGCCGCCTACGAGCAGTACTTC. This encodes CASSLGTAAYEQYF.

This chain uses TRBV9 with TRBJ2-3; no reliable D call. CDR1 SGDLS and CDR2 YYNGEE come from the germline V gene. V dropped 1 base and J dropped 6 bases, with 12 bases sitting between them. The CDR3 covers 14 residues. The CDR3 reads CASSVTMSMDTQYF. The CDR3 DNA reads TGTGCCAGCAGCGTAACTATGTCAATGGATACGCAGTATTTT.

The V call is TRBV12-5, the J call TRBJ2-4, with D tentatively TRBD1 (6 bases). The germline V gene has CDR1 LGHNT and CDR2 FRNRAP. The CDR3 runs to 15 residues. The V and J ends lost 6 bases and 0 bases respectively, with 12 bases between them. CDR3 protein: CASGRQVVAKNIQYF. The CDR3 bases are TGTGCTAGTGGGAGACAGGTAGTAGCCAAAAACATTCAGTACTTC.

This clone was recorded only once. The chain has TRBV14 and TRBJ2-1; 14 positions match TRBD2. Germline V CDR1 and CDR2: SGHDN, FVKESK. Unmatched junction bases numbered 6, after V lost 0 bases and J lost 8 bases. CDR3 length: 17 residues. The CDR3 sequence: CASSQDFGLAGGDEQFF. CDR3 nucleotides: TGTGCCAGCAGCCAAGATTTCGGACTAGCGGGGGGCGATGAGCAGTTCTTC.

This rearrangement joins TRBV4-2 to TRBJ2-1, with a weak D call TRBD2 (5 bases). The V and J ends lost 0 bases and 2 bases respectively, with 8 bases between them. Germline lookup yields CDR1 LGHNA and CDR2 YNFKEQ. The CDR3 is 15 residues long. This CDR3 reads CASSQEASTYNEQFF. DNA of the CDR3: TGTGCCAGCAGCCAAGAGGCTAGCACCTACAATGAGCAGTTCTTC.

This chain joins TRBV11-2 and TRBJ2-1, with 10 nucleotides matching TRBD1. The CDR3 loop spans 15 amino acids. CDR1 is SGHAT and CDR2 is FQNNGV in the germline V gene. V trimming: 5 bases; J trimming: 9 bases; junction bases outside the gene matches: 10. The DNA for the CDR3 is TGTGCCAGCAGCCCTTCGGGACAGGGGATGGGTGAGCAGTTCTTC. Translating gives CASSPSGQGMGEQFF.

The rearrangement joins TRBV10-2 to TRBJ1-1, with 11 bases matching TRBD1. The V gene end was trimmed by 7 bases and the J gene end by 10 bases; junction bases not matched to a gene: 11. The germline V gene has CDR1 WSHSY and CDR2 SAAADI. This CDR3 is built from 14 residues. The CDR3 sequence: CASMDRGRGDGAFF. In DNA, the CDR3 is TGCGCCAGCATGGACAGGGGGCGAGGTGATGGAGCTTTCTTT.

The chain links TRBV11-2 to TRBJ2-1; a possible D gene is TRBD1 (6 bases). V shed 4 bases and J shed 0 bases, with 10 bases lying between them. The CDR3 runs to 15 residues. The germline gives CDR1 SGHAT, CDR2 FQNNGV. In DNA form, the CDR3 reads TGTGCCAGCAGCTGGACAGAAAGCTCCTACAATGAGCAGTTCTTC. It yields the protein CASSWTESSYNEQFF.